Here is one TCR beta chain with its context. This clone's antigen is unknown. Nothing much larger sits one base from this clone, and base qualities are not available. Ficoll-Paque density gradient centrifugation was the method used to isolate PBMCs. The entry originates in a study of T-cell memory formation after mild COVID-19 (dated by TCRdb to the early 2020s). About the investigation overall: TCR sequence clusters from the two donors were found to be largely donor specific. T-cell clones expanding and contracting after mild COVID-19 in a couple of donors were tracked by longitudinal TCRalpha and TCRbeta repertoire sequencing. Two young, previously healthy adult volunteers, one female and one male, were included in the cohort. General study outcomes and caveats: The study included only a couple of mild cases, and larger cohorts that include severe cases with pre-infection samples were judged to be necessary. SARS-CoV-2 specificity of the second-wave clones peaking on day 37 was not confirmed. Contracting CD4+ clones were located mainly in the CM and EM memory subsets, whereas CD8+ clones were found to be enriched in EMRA. Some responding clones were detected in pre-infection memory, suggesting pre-existing cross-reactive memory T cells joined the SARS-CoV-2 response. From day 15 to 85, contracting clones showed balanced CD4/CD8 phenotypes, whereas a second wave of clones that expanded from day 15 to 37 leaned towards CD4+.

Sequencing relied on an Illumina NovaSeq 6000. TCRalpha and TCRbeta cDNA libraries were constructed by 5'RACE with constant-segment primers, with sample barcodes and unique molecular identifiers being introduced. RNA was extracted from every sample with Trizol reagent. Libraries were amplified in two PCR steps, with a second sample barcode and Illumina TruSeq adapters added in the second step. The libraries were sequenced on an Illumina NovaSeq using 2 x 150 bp paired-end reads. In the paper's pipeline: Demultiplexing of reads and collapsing into UMI-guided consensus sequences were performed with migec v1.2.7. Using mixcr v2.1.11, UMI consensuses were aligned to TRA and TRB V and J templates and then assembled into clonotypes. Expanded or contracted clonotypes were those called significant by both edgeR and NoisET, with noise models trained on biological replicates. For edgeR calls, a false discovery rate-adjusted p below 0.01 and a log2 fold-change threshold of 1 were applied. As an exploratory analysis of dynamics, PCA with hierarchical clustering was applied to max-normalized trajectories of the 1000 most abundant clonotypes. Each responding clone was given a CD4 or CD8 phenotype based on the CD4+ and CD8+ repertoires, which had been sequenced separately. TCRdb reran the public reads through fastp at Q25 and MiXCR, keeping productive beta chains. CDR3 protein duplicates are merged, each entry listing the most common genes and DNA. These V and J calls derive from TCRdb rather than the authors' analysis. A total of 250,000 or so distinct CDR3 sequences appear in this sample, 7.5% to 10% of them only once. Roughly a fifth of the sample rests with the top ten.

CDR1 and CDR2, looked up from the germline V gene, are MGHRA and YSYEKL. Unmatched junction bases come to 7, with V trimmed by 4 bases and J by 4 bases. Measured from the cysteine to the phenylalanine, the CDR3 is 15 residues long. The CDR3 DNA has 45 bases and is translated from base 1. Sequenced: PBMCs or a T cell subset sorted from them (not recorded which). The sequence derives from a man aged 18 to 30 who had mild COVID-19 (a few samples of this study predate the infection). The sample titles of this study are shuffled in the database, so cell type and time point are left out; the donor was told from shared clones. The chain was built from TRBV4-1 and TRBJ1-5, with 7 bases in between that match TRBD1. CDR3 reads: CASSPNSGQNQPQHF. The nucleotides read TGCGCCAGCAGCCCGAACTCGGGACAGAATCAGCCCCAGCATTTT.